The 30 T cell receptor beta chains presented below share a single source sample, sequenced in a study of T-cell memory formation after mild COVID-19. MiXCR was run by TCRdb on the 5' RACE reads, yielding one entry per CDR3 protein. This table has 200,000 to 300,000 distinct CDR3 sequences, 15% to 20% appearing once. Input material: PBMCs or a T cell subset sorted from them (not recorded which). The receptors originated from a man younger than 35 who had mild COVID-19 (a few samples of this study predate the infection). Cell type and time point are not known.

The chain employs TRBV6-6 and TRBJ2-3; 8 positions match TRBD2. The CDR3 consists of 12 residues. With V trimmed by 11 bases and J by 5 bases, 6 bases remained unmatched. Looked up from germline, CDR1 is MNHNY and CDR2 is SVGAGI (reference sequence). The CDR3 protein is CACGGFEDTQYF. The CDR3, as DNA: TGTGCCTGCGGGGGGTTCGAAGATACGCAGTATTTT.

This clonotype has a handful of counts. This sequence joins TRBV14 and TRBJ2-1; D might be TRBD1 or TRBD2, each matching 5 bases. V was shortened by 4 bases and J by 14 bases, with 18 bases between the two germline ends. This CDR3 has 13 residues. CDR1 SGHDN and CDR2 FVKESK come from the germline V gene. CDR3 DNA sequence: TGTGCCAGCAGCCTTGCCCCGGGACCTACTGAGTTCTTC. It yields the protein CASSLAPGPTEFF.

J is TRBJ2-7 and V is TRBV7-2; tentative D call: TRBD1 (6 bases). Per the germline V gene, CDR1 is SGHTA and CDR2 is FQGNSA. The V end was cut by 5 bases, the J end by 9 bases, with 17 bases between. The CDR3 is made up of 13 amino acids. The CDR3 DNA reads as TGTGCCAGCAGCGCACACCGGGACACCGGGCAGTACGTC. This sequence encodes CASSAHRDTGQYV.

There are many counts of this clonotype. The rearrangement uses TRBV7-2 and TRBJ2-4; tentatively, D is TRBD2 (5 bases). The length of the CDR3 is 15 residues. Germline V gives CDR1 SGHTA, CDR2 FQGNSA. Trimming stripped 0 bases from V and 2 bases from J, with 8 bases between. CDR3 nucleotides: TGTGCCAGCAGCTTAGCGCGCGGGCCCAAAAACATTCAGTACTTC. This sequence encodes CASSLARGPKNIQYF.

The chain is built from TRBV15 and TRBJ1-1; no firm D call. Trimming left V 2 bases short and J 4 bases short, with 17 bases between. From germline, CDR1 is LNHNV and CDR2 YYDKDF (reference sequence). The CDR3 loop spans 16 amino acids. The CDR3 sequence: CATSRPRPPLGTEAFF. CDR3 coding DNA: TGTGCCACCAGCAGACCCCGGCCCCCCCTGGGCACTGAAGCTTTCTTT.

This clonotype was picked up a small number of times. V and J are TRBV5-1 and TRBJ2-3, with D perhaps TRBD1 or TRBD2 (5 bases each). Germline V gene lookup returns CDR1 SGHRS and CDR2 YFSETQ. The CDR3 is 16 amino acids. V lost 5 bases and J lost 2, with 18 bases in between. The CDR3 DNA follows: TGCGCCAGCAGACAAGGGACGTTGGAATACACAGATACGCAGTATTTT. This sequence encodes CASRQGTLEYTDTQYF.

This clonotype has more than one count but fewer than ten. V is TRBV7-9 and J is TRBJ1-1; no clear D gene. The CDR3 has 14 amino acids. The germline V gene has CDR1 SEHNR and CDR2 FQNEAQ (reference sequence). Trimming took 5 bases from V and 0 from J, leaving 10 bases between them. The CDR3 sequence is CASSREGMNTEAFF. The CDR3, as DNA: TGTGCCAGCAGCCGCGAGGGAATGAACACTGAAGCTTTCTTT.

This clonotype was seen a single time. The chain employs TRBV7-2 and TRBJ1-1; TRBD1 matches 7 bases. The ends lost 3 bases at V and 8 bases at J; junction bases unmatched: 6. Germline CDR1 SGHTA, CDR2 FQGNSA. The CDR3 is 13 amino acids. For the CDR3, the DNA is TGTGCCAGCAGCTTTAGGGGGCGGGGCGAAGCTTTCTTT. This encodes CASSFRGRGEAFF.

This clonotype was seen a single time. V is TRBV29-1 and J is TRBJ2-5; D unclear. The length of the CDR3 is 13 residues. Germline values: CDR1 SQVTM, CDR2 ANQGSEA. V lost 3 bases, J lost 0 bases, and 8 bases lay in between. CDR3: CSVDFRNQETQYF. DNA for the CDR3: TGCAGCGTTGACTTCCGGAACCAAGAGACCCAGTACTTC.

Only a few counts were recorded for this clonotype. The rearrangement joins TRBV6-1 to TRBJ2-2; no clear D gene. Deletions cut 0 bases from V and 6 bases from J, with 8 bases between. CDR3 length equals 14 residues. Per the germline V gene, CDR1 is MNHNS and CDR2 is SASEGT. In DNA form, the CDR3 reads TGTGCCAGCAGTGAAGCGCACCGGGCCGGGGAGCTGTTTTTT. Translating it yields CASSEAHRAGELFF.

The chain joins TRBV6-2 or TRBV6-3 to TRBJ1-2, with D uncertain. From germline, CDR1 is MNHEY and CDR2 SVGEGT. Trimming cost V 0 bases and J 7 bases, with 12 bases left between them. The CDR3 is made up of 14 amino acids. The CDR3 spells CASSYSISGTGYTF. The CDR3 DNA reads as TGTGCCAGCAGTTACTCGATTTCGGGTACTGGCTACACCTTC.

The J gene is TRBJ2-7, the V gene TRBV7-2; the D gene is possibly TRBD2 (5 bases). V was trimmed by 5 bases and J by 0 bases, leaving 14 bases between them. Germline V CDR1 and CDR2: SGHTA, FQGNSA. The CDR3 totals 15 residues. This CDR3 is CASSRGLFVSYEQYF. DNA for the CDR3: TGTGCCAGCAGCCGCGGACTTTTCGTCTCCTACGAGCAGTACTTC.

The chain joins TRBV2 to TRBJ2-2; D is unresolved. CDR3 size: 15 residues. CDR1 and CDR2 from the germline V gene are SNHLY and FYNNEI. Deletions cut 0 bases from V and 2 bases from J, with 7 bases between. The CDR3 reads CASSEAGGNTGELFF. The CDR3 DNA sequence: TGTGCCAGCAGTGAAGCGGGTGGTAACACCGGGGAGCTGTTTTTT.

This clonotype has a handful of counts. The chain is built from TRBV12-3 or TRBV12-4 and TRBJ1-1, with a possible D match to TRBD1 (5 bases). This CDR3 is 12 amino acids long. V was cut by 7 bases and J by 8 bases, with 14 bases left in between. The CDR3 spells CASTPGGGEAFF. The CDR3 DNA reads TGTGCCAGCACCCCCGGGGGGGGGGAAGCTTTCTTT.

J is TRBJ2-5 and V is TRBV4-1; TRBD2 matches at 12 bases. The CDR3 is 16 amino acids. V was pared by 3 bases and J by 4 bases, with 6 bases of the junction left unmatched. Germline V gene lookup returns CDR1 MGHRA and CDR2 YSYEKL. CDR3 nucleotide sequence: TGCGCCAGCAGCCAGGCTAGCGGGGGGGCTGGAGAGACCCAGTACTTC. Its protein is CASSQASGGAGETQYF.

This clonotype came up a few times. CDR3 bases: TGCGCCAGCAGCTTGGGTGTTGATGGCTACACCTTC. Residues: CASSLGVDGYTF. This chain connects TRBV5-1 to TRBJ1-2; D uncertain. V was pared by 0 bases and J by 6 bases, with 6 bases between. CDR1 SGHRS and CDR2 YFSETQ come from the germline V gene. The CDR3 loop spans 12 amino acids.

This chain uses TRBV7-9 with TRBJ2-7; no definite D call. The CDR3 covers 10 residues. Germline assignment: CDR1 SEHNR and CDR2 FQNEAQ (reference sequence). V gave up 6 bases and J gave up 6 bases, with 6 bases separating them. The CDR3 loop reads CASRVSEQYV. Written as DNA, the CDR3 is TGTGCCAGCAGGGTATCCGAGCAGTACGTC.

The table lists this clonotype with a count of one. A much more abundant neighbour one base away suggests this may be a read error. The CDR3 bases are TGCGCCAGCAGCTTGACAGGGGAAACCTATGGCTACACCTTC. This codes for CASSLTGETYGYTF. The chain joins TRBV5-1 to TRBJ1-2; 7 bases map to TRBD1. Trimming at V came to 1 base and at J to 4 bases, leaving 4 bases not matched to a gene. Germline V gene data show CDR1 as SGHRS and CDR2 as YFSETQ. This CDR3 has 14 residues. Full variable domain (remainder filled in from reference TRBV5-1 and TRBJ1-2): KAGVTQTPRYLIKTRGQQVTLSCSPISGHRSVSWYQQTPGQGLQFLFEYFSETQRNKGNFPGRFSGRQFSNSRSEMNVSTLELGDSALYLCASSLTGETYGYTFGSGTRLTVV.

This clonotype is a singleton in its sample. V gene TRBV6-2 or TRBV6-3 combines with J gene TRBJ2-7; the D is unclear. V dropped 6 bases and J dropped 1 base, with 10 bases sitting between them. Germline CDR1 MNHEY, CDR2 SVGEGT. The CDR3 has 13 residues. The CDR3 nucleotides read TGTGCCAGCAGAAGGACGTCGTCCTACGAGCAGTACGTC. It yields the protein CASRRTSSYEQYV.

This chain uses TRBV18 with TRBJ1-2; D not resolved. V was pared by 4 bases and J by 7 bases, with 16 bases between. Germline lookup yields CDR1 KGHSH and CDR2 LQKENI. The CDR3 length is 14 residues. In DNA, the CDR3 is TGTGCCAGCTCACGCTGCTTGGGGTTGTGTGGCTACACCTTC. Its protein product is CASSRCLGLCGYTF.

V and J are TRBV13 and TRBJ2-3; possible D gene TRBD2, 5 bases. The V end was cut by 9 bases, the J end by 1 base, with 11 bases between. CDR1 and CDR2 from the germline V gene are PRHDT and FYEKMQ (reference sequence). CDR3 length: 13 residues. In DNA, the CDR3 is TGTGCCAGTAAGCGGAGAGGCACAGATACGCAGTATTTT. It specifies CASKRRGTDTQYF.

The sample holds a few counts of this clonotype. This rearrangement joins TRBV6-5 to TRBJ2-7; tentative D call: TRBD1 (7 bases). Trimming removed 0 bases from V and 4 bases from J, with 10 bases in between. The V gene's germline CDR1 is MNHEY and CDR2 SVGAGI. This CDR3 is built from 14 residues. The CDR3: CASSYSAGQYEQYF. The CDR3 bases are TGTGCCAGCAGTTACTCGGCGGGACAGTACGAGCAGTACTTC.

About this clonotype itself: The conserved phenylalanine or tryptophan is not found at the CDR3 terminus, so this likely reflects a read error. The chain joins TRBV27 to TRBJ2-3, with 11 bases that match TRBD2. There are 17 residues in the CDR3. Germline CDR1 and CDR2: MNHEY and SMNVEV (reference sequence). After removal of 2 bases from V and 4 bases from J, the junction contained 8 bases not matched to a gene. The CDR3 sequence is CASSLEGRSGGADTQYS. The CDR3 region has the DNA TGTGCCAGCAGTTTAGAGGGGCGTAGCGGGGGGGCAGATACGCAGTATTCT.

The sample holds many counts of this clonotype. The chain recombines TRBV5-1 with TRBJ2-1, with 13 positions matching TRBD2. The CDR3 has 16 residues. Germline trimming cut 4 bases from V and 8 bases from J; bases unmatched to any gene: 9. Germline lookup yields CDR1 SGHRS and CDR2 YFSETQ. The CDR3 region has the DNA TGCGCCAGCAGCCGGCAAACTAGCGGGGGGGCAGATGAGCAGTTCTTC. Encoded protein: CASSRQTSGGADEQFF.

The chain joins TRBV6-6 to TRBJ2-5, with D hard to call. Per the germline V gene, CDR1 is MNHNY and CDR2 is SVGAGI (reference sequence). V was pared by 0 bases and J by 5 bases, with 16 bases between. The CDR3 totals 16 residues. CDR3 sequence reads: CASSYSIVTTEETQYF. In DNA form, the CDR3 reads TGTGCCAGCAGTTACTCGATAGTCACGACCGAGGAGACCCAGTACTTC.

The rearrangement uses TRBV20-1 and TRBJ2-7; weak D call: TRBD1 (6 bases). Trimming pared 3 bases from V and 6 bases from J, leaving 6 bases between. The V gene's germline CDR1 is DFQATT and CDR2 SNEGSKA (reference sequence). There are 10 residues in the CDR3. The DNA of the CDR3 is TGCAGTGCTAGGGGGGCCGAGCAGTACTTC. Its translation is CSARGAEQYF.

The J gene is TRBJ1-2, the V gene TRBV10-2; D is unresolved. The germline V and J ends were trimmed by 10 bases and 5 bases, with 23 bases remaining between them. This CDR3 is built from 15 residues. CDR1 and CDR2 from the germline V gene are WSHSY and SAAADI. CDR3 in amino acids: CATLGDTANLYGYTF. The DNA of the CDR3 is TGCGCCACCCTAGGAGACACGGCGAACCTATATGGCTACACCTTC.

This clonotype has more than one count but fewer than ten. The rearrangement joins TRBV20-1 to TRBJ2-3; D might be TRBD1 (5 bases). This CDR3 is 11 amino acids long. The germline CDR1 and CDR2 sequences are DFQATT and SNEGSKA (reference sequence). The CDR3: CRGPGTDTQYF. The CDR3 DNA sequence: TGCAGGGGGCCGGGTACAGATACGCAGTATTTT.

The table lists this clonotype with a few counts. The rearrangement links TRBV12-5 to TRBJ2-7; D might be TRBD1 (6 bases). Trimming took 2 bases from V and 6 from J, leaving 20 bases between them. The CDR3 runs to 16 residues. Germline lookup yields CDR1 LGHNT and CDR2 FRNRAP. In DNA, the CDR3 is TGTGCTAGTGGTTTGAGACAGGCAGATTCCTCGGGCGAGCAGTACGTC. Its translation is CASGLRQADSSGEQYV.

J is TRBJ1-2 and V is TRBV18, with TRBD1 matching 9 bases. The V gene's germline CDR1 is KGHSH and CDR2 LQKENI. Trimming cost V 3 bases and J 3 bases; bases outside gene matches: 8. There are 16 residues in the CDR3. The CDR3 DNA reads TGTGCCAGCTCACCCCCCGGGACAGGGAGCGACTATGGCTACACCTTC. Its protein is CASSPPGTGSDYGYTF.